The T cell receptor beta chain under discussion was sequenced for a study of T cell repertoires in cytomegalovirus infection. Study at large: Alongside well-studied HLA-B-restricted CMV epitopes, recently identified HLA-C-restricted CMV epitopes were also used. Shared public TCR beta signatures pointed to both CMV infection and a matching HLA type. Study findings and constraints: Cumulative public TCR beta family frequency identified carriers of CMV plus the relevant HLA.

TCRdb reprocessed the reads via MiXCR and lists one record per CDR3 protein. The sample records about 890,000 distinct CDR3 sequences, under 40% being singletons. Germline loops: CDR1 LGHNA, CDR2 YSLEER. Trimming shortened V by 4 bases and J by 3 bases, and 12 bases separated the two germline ends. The CDR3 is made up of 14 amino acids. A word on this clonotype: Its antigen is unknown.

The material was cultured CD8+ T cells from PBMCs, obtained from culture after CMV antigen stimulation. The rearrangement uses TRBV4-3 and TRBJ1-1; D is unclear. This TCR derives from a human donor in good health (CMV status not recorded). Some clones in this sample may be carry-over from other donors' samples. CDR3 nucleotides: TGCGCCAGCAGCCTATCTCCTTGGGACACTGAAGCTTTCTTT. It translates to CASSLSPWDTEAFF.